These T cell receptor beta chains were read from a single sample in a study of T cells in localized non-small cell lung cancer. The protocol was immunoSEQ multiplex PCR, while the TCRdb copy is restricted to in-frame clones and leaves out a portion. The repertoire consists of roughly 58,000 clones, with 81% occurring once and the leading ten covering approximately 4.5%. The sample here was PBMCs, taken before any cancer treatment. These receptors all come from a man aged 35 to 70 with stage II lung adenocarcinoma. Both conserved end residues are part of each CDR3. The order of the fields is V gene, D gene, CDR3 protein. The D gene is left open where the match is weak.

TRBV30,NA,CAWSKTDTQYF
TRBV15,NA,CATSVPTRNTEAFF
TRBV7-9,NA,CASSLGTLSQGGYTF
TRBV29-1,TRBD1,CSVVDRGTLLHEQYF
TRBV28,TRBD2,CASSLLFSGVTDTQYF
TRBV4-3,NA,CASSQEPTTNYGYTF
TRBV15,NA,CATGDTGELFF
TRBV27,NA,CASRVTQGIVGELFF
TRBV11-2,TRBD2,CASSTGLAGRTDTQYF
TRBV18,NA,CASSPPGGVNTEAFF
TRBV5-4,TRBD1,CASSSWGTGRRTGELFF
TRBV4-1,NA,CASSQKISGNTIYF
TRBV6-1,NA,CASSEGNIQETQYF
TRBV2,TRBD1,CASTGTGTENQPQHF